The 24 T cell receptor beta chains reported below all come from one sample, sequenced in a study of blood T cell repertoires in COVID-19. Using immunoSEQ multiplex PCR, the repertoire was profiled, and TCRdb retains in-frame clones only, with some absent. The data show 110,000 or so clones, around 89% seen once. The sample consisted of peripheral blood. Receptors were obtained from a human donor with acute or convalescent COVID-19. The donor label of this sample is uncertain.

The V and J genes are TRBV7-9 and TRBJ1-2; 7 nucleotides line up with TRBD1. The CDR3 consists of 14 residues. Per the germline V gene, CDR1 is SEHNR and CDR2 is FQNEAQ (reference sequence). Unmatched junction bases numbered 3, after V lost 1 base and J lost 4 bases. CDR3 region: CASSLGQGLYGYTF. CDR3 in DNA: TGTGCCAGCAGCTTAGGACAGGGCCTCTATGGCTACACCTTC.

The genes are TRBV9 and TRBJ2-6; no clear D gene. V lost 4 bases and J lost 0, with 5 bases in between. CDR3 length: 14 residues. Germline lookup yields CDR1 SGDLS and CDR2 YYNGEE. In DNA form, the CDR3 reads TGTGCCAGCAGCACACCCTCTGGGGCCAACGTCCTGACTTTC. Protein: CASSTPSGANVLTF.

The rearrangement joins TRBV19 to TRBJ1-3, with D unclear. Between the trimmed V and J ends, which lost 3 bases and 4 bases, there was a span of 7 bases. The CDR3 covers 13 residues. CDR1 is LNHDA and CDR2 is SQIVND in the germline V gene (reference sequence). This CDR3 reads CASSMALGNTIYF. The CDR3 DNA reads TGTGCCAGTAGTATGGCTTTGGGAAACACCATATATTTT. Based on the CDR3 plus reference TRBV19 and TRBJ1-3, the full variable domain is DGGITQSPKYLFRKEGQNVTLSCEQNLNHDAMYWYRQDPGQGLRLIYYSQIVNDFQKGDIAEGYSVSREKKESFPLTVTSAQKNPTAFYLCASSMALGNTIYFGEGSWLTVV.

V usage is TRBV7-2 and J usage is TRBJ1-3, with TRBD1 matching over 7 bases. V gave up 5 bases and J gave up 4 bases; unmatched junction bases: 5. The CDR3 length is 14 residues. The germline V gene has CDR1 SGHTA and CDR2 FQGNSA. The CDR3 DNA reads TGTGCCAGCAGCAGCCGGACAGGAGGAAACACCATATATTTT. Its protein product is CASSSRTGGNTIYF.

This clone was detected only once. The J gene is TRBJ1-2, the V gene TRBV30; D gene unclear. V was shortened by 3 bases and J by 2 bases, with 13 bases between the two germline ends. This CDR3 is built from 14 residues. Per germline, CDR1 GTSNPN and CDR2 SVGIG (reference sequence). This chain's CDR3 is CAWRRGLFNYGYTF. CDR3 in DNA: TGTGCCTGGAGACGAGGACTGTTCAACTATGGCTACACCTTC.

CDR3 DNA sequence: TGTGCCATCAGGCCCGAGGACAGGCCCTACTATGGCTACACCTTC. Translated: CAIRPEDRPYYGYTF. The chain recombines TRBV10-3 with TRBJ1-2; 7 bases align to TRBD1. This CDR3 has 15 amino acids. Unmatched junction bases numbered 10, after V lost 6 bases and J lost 3 bases. In germline, CDR1 is ENHRY, CDR2 SYGVKD.

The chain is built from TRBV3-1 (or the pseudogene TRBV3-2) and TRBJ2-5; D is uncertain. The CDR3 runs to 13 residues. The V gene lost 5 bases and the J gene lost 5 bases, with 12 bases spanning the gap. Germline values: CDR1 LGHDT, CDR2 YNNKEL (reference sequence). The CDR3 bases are TGTGCCAGCAGCTATGCTCCCGGGGAGACCCAGTACTTC. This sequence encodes CASSYAPGETQYF.

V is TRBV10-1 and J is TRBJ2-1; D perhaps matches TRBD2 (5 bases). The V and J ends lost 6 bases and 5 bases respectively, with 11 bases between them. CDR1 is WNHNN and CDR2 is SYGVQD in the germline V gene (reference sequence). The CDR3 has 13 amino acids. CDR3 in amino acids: CASSGVWHNEQFF. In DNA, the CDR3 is TGCGCCAGCAGCGGGGTTTGGCACAATGAGCAGTTCTTC.

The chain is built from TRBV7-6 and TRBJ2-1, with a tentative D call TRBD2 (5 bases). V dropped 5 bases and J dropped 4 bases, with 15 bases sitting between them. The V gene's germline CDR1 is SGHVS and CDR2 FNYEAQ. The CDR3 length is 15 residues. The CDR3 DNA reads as TGTGCCAGCAGCCCCGGTCTAGCAGAATACAATGAGCAGTTCTTC. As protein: CASSPGLAEYNEQFF.

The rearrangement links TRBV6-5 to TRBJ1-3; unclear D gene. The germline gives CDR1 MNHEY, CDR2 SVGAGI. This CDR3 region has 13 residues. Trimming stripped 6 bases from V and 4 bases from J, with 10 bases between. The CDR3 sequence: CASRTFGGNTIYF. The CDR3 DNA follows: TGTGCCAGCAGGACCTTCGGGGGAAACACCATATATTTT.

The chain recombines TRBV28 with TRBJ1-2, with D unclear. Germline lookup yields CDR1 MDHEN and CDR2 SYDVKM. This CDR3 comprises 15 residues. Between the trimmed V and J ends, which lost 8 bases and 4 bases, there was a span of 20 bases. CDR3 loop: CASHGKGRLSYGYTF. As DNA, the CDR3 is TGTGCCAGCCACGGGAAGGGCCGACTTTCCTATGGCTACACCTTC.

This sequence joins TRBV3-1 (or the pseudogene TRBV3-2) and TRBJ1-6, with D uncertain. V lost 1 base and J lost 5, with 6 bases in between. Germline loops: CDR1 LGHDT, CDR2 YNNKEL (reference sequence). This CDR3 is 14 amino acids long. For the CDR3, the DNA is TGTGCCAGCAGCCAAGGGCCCCATAATTCACCCCTCCACTTT. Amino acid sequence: CASSQGPHNSPLHF.

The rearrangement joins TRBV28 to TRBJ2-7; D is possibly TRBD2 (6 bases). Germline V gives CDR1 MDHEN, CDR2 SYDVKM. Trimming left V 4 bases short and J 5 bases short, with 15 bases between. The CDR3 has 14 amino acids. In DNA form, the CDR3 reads TGTGCCAGCAGTTCCCCCGGGGGTACGGACGAGCAGTACTTC. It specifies CASSSPGGTDEQYF.

The CDR3 sequence: CASSLDSGGIPYEQYF. The CDR3 nucleotides are TGCGCCAGCAGCTTGGACTCAGGGGGAATCCCCTACGAGCAGTACTTC. The rearrangement links TRBV5-1 to TRBJ2-7, with TRBD1 matching over 7 bases. Per the germline V gene, CDR1 is SGHRS and CDR2 is YFSETQ. This CDR3 contains 16 residues. Germline trimming cut 0 bases from V and 2 bases from J; bases unmatched to any gene: 8.

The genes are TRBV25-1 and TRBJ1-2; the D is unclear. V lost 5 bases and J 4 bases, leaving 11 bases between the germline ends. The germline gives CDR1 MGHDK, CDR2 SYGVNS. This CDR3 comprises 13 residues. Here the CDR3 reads CASSNSFRYGYTF. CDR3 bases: TGTGCCAGCAGTAACAGCTTCCGCTATGGCTACACCTTC.

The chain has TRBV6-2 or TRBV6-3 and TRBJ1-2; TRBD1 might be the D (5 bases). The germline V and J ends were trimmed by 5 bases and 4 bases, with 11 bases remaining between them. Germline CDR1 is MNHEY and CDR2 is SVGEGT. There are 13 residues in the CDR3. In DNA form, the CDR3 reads TGTGCCAGCAGTCAAGACAGCCTCTATGGCTACACCTTC. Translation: CASSQDSLYGYTF.

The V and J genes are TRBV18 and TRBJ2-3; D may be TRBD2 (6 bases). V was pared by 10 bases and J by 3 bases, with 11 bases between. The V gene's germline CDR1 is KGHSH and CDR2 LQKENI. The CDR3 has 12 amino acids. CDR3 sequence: CATGERTDTQYF. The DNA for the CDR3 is TGTGCCACGGGGGAGCGAACAGATACGCAGTATTTT.

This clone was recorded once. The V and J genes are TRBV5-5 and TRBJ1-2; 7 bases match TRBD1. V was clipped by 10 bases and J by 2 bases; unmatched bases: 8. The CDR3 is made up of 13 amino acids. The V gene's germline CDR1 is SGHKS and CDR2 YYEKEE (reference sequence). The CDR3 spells CAGSDRANYGYTF. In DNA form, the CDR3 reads TGTGCCGGCTCCGACAGGGCCAACTATGGCTACACCTTC.

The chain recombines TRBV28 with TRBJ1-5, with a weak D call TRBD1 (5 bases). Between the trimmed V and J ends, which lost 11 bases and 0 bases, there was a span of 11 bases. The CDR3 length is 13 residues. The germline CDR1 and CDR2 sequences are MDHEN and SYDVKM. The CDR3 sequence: CASRGYSNQPQHF. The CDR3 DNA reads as TGTGCCTCAAGGGGTTATAGCAATCAGCCCCAGCATTTT.

CDR3 DNA sequence: TGCAGTGCTAGTCGGGACAGGGCTACCAACGAGCAGTACTTC. Amino acid sequence: CSASRDRATNEQYF. The chain links TRBV20-1 to TRBJ2-7; TRBD1 matches 9 bases. Losses at the gene ends were 3 bases for V and 5 bases for J; bases not matched to a gene: 8. This CDR3 has 14 amino acids. CDR1 DFQATT and CDR2 SNEGSKA come from the germline V gene (reference sequence).

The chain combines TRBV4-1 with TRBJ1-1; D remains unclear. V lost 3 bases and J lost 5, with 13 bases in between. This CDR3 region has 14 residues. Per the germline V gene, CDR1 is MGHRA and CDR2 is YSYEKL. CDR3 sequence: CASSHLNGITEAFF. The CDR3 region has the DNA TGCGCCAGCAGCCATCTTAACGGGATAACTGAAGCTTTCTTT.

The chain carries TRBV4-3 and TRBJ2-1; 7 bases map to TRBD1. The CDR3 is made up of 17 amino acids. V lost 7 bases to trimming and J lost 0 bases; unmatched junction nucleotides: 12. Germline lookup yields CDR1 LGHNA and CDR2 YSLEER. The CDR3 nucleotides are TGCGCCAGCACTTTGACCTGGGACAGCATCTCCTACAATGAGCAGTTCTTC. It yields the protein CASTLTWDSISYNEQFF.

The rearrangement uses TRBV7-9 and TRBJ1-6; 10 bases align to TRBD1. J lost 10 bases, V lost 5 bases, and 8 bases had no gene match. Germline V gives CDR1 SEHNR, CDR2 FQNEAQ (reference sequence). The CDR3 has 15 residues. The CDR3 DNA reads TGTGCCAGCAGCCATGGAAGGACAGGGGGGTCACCCCTCCACTTT. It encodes CASSHGRTGGSPLHF. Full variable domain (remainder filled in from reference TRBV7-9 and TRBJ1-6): DTGVSQNPRHKITKRGQNVTFRCDPISEHNRLYWYRQTLGQGPEFLTYFQNEAQLEKSRLLSDRFSAERPKGSFSTLEIQRTEQGDSAMYLCASSHGRTGGSPLHFGNGTRLTVT.

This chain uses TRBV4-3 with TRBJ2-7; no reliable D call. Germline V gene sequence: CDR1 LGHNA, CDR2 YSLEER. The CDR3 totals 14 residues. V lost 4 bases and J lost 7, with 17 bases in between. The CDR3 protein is CASSLLSNGREQYF. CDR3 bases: TGCGCCAGCAGCCTACTTTCGAACGGCAGGGAGCAGTACTTC.